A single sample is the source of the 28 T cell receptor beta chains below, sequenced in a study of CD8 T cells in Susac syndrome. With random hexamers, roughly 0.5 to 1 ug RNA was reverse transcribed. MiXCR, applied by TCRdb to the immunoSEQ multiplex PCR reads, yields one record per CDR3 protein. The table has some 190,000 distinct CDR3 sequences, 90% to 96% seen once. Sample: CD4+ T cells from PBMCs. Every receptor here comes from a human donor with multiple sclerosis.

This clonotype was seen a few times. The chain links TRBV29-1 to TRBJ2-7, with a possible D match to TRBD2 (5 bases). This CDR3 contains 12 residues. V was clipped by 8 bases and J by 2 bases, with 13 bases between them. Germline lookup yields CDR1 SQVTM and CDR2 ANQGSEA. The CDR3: CSPGSITYEQYF. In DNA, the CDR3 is TGCAGCCCTGGGAGTATAACCTACGAGCAGTACTTC.

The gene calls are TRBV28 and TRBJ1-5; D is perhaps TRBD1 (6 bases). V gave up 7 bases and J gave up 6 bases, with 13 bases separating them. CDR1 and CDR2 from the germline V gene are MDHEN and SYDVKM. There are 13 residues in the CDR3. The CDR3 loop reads CASTRDILQPQHF. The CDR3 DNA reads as TGTGCCAGCACCAGGGACATTCTTCAGCCCCAGCATTTT.

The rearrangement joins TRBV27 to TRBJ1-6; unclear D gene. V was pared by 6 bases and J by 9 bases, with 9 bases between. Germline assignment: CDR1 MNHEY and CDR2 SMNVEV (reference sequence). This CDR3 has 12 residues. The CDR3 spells CASSQLGSPLHF. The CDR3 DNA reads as TGTGCCAGCAGCCAACTCGGTTCACCCCTCCACTTT.

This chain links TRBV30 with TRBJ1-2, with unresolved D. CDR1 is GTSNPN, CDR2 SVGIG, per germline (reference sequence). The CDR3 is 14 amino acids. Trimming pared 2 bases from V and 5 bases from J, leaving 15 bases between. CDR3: CAWSYSPFGYGYTF. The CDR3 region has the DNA TGTGCCTGGAGTTACAGTCCTTTTGGGTATGGCTACACCTTC.

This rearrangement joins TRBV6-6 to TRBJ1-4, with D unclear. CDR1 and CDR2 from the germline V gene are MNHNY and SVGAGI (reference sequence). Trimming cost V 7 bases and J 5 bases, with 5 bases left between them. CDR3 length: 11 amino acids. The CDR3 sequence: CASTSNEKLFF. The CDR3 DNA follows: TGTGCCAGCACTTCGAATGAAAAACTGTTTTTT.

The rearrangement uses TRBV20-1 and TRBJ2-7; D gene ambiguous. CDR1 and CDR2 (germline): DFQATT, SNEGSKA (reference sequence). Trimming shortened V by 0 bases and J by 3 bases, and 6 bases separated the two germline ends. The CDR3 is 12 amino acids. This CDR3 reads CSARDSGYEQYF. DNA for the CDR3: TGCAGTGCTAGAGATTCCGGCTACGAGCAGTACTTC.

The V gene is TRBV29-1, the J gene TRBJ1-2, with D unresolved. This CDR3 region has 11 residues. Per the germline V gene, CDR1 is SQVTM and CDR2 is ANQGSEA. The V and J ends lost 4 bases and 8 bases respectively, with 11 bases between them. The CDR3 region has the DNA TGCAGCGTTGTAGTAGGTGGCGGCTACACCTTC. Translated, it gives CSVVVGGGYTF.

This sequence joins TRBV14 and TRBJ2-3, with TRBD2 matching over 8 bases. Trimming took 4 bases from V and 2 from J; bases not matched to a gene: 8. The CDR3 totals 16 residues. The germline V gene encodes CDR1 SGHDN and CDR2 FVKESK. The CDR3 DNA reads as TGTGCCAGCAGCCGATGGCTAGCGGGCTCCACAGATACGCAGTATTTT. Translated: CASSRWLAGSTDTQYF.

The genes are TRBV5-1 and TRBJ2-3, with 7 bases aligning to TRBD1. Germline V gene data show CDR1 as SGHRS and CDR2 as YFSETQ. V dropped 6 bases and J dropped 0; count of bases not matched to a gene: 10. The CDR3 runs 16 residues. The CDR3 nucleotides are TGCGCCAGCAATCGGGACAGACCTTCTAGCACAGATACGCAGTATTTT. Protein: CASNRDRPSSTDTQYF.

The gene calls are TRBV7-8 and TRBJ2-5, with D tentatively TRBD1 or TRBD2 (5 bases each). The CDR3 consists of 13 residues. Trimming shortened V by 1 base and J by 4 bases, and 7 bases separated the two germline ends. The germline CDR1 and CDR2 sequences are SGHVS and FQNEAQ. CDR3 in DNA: TGTGCCAGCAGCTTAGGGGGGATAGAGACCCAGTACTTC. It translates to CASSLGGIETQYF.

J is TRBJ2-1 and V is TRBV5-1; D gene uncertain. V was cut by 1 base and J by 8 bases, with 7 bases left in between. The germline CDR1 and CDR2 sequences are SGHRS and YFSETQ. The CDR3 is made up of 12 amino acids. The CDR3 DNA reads TGCGCCAGCAGCTTGAGTGGCTATGAGCAGTTCTTC. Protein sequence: CASSLSGYEQFF.

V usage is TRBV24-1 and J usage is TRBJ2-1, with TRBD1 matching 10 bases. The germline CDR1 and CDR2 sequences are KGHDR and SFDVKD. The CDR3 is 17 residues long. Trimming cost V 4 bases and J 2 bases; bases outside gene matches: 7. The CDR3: CATSDRGQGGTYNEQFF. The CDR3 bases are TGTGCCACCAGTGACCGAGGACAGGGGGGGACCTACAATGAGCAGTTCTTC.

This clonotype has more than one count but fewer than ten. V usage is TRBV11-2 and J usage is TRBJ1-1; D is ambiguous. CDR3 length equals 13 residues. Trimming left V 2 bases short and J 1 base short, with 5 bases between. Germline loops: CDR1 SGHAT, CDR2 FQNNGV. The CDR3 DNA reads TGTGCCAGCAGCTTACGGGAGAACACTGAAGCTTTCTTT. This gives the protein CASSLRENTEAFF. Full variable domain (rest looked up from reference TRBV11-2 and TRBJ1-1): EAGVAQSPRYKIIEKRQSVAFWCNPISGHATLYWYQQILGQGPKLLIQFQNNGVVDDSQLPKDRFSAERLKGVDSTLKIQPAKLEDSAVYLCASSLRENTEAFFGQGTRLTVV.

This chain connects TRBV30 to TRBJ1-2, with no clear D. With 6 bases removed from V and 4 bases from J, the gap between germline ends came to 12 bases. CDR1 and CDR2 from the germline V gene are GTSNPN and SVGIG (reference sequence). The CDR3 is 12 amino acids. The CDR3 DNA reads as TGTGCCTGCTTCCTAGGGATCTATGGCTACACCTTC. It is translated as CACFLGIYGYTF.

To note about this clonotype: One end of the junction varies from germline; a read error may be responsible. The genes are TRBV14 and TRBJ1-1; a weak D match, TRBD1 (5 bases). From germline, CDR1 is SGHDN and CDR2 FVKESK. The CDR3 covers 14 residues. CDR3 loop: CASSKEEGAAEAFF. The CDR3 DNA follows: TGTGCCAGCAGCAAAGAGGAAGGGGCCGCTGAAGCTTTCTTT.

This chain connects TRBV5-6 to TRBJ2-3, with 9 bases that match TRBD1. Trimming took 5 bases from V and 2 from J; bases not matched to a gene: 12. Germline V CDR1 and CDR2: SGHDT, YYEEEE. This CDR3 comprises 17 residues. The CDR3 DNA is TGTGCCAGCAGGGGCGGGACAGGGCCAAGTTTCACAGATACGCAGTATTTT. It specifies CASRGGTGPSFTDTQYF.

CDR3 in amino acids: CATPLNIQYF. CDR3 nucleotides: TGCGCCACCCCACTTAACATTCAGTACTTC. This rearrangement joins TRBV5-1 to TRBJ2-4; unclear D gene. Trimming took off 9 bases at V and 7 bases at J, with 8 bases between the two ends. CDR1 is SGHRS, CDR2 YFSETQ, per germline. The CDR3 spans 10 residues.

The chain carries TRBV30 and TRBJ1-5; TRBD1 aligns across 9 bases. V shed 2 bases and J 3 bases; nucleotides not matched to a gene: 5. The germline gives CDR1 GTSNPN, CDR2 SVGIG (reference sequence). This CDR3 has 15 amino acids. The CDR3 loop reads CAWSSGDRDNQPQHF. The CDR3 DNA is TGTGCCTGGAGTTCTGGGGACAGGGACAATCAGCCCCAGCATTTT.

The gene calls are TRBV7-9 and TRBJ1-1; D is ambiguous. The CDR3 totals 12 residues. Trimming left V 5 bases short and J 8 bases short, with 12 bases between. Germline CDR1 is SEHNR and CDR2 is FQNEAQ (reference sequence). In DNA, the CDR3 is TGTGCCAGCAGCCCACCAGTTGGCGAAGCTTTCTTT. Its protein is CASSPPVGEAFF.

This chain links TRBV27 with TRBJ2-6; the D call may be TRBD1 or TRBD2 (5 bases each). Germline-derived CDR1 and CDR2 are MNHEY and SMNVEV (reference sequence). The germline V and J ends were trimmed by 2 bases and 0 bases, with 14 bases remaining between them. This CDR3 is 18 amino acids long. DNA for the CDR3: TGTGCCAGCAGTTTACCAGGGATAGGGAGCTCTGGGGCCAACGTCCTGACTTTC. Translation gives CASSLPGIGSSGANVLTF.

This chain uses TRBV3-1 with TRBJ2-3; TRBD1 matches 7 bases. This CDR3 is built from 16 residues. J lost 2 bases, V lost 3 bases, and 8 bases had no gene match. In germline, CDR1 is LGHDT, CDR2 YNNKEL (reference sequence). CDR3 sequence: CASSHPRDSPTDTQYF. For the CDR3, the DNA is TGTGCCAGCAGCCACCCTCGGGACAGTCCCACAGATACGCAGTATTTT.

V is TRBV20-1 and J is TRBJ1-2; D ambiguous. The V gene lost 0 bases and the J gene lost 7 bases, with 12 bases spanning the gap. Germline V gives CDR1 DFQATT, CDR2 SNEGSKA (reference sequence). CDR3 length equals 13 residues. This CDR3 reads CSARDRGVRGYTF. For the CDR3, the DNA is TGCAGTGCTAGAGATCGGGGAGTTCGTGGCTACACCTTC.

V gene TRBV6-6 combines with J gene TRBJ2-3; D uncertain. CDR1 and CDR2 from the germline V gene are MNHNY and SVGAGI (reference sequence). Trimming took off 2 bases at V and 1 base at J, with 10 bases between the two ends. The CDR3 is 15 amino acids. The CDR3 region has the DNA TGTGCCAGCAGTTACAGTGGTCTCGGCACAGATACGCAGTATTTT. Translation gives CASSYSGLGTDTQYF.

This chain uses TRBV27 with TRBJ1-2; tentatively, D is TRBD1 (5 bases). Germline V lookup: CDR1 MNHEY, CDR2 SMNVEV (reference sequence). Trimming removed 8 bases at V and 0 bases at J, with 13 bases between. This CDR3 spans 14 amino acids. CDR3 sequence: CASPNRPANYGYTF. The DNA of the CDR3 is TGTGCCAGCCCAAACAGGCCAGCTAACTATGGCTACACCTTC.

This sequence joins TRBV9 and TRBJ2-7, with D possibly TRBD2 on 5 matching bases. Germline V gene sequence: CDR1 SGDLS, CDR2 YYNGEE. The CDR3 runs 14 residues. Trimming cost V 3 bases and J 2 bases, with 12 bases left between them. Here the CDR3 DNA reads TGTGCCAGCAGCGCCCAAGGAGGACCCTACGAGCAGTACTTC. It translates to CASSAQGGPYEQYF.

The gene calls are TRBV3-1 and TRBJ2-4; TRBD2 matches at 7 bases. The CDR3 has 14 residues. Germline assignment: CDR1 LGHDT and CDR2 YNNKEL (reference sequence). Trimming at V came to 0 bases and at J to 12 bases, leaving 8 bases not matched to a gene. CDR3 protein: CASSQDQQRGNQYF. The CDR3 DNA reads TGTGCCAGCAGCCAAGATCAGCAGCGGGGCAATCAGTACTTC.

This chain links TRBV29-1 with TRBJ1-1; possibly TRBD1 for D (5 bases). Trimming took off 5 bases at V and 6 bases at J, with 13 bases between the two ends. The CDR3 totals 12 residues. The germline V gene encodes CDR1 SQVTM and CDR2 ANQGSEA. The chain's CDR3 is CSVSKGSPEAFF. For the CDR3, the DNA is TGCAGCGTTTCCAAGGGGTCCCCTGAAGCTTTCTTT.

The CDR3 region is CASSLRWNNSPLHF. CDR3 sequence (DNA): TGTGCCAGCAGTTTACGGTGGAATAATTCACCCCTCCACTTT. The chain uses TRBV28 and TRBJ1-6; no firm D call. This CDR3 comprises 14 residues. Trimming took 2 bases from V and 5 from J, leaving 7 bases between them. CDR1 is MDHEN and CDR2 is SYDVKM in the germline V gene.